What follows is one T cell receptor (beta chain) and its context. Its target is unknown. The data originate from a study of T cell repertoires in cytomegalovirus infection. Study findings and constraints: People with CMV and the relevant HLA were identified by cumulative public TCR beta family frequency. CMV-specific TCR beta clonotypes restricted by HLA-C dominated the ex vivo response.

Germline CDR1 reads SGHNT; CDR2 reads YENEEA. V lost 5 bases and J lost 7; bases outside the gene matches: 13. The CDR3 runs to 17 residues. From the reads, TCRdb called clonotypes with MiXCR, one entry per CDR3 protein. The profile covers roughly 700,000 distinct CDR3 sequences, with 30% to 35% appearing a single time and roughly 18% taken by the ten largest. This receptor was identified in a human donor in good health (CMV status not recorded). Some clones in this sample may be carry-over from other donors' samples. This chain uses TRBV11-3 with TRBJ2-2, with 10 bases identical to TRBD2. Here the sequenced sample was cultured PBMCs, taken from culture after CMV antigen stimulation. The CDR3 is CASSPLWSGGAIGELFF. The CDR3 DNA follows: TGTGCCAGCAGCCCTCTGTGGAGCGGGGGGGCCATCGGGGAGCTGTTTTTT.